A selection of T cell receptor beta chains follows, all from one sample in a study of lymphopenia after photon versus proton radiotherapy. Measured with immunoSEQ multiplex PCR; TCRdb has only the in-frame clones, and not every one. The data show roughly 36,000 clones, 85% to 90% seen once. Sequenced here: peripheral blood, sampled from a patient treated with photon-based radiotherapy. These receptors originate from a woman aged 45-65 years with pancreatic cancer. CDR3s include the opening cysteine and the closing phenylalanine or tryptophan. The order of the fields is V gene, D gene, clone size, J gene, CDR3 DNA, CDR3 protein. A D gene is named only where the DNA matches it firmly. The listing skips clone size in some rows; elsewhere it reads once, few, many or a size class.

>TRBV7-2|NA|NA|TRBJ1-1
TGTGCCAGCAGCTTAGAGCAGGGAAGGACTGAAGCTTTCTTT
CASSLEQGRTEAFF
>TRBV2|TRBD1|NA|TRBJ1-5
TGTGCCAGCAGGAGGGGACAGGGGAACAATCAGCCCCAGCATTTT
CASRRGQGNNQPQHF
>TRBV6-6|TRBD1|NA|TRBJ1-2
TGTGCCAGCCGCCCCGGGACAGGGGTAGGCTACACCTTC
CASRPGTGVGYTF
>TRBV5-4|NA|NA|TRBJ2-3
TGTGCCAGCAGCTTGGCAGGGGCGACGCAGTATTTT
CASSLAGATQYF
>TRBV11-3|NA|NA|TRBJ2-6
TGTGCCAGCAGCTTATCCGGGAAGGGGGACTCTGGGGCCAACGTCCTGACTTTC
CASSLSGKGDSGANVLTF
>TRBV13|TRBD1|NA|TRBJ1-4
TGTGCCAGCAGCTCCAGACAGGGTGTGAGTGAAAAACTGTTTTTT
CASSSRQGVSEKLFF
>TRBV7-2|NA|NA|TRBJ1-1
TGTGCCAGCAGCTTAGTAGGTTTGAACACTGAAGCTTTCTTT
CASSLVGLNTEAFF
>TRBV11-2|TRBD1|once|TRBJ1-1
TGTGCCAGCAGCTTAGAGGACAGGTGGGGGTACACTGAAGCTTTCTTT
CASSLEDRWGYTEAFF
>TRBV30|TRBD1|NA|TRBJ2-7
TGTGCCTGGCGCCGGGACAGGGGAAACTACGAGCAGTACTTC
CAWRRDRGNYEQYF
>TRBV6-6|TRBD1|NA|TRBJ2-5
TGTGCCAGCAGCCCCGGACAGGGGATTAGGACCCAGTACTTC
CASSPGQGIRTQYF
>TRBV30|TRBD2|NA|TRBJ2-7
TGTGCCTGGAGTGGTCCCGGGACTAGCGGGGGGGGCTACGAGCAGTACTTC
CAWSGPGTSGGGYEQYF
>TRBV6-5|NA|NA|TRBJ2-2
TGTGCCAGCAGTTGGGGGGATAACACCGGGGAGCTGTTTTTT
CASSWGDNTGELFF
>TRBV7-2|NA|NA|TRBJ2-7
TGTGCCAGCAGCTTACTACGGGACCCCCACGAGCAGTACTTC
CASSLLRDPHEQYF
>TRBV14|NA|NA|TRBJ1-1
TGTGCCAGCAGCTCAGGGACCTTCCCGGGCACTGAAGCTTTCTTT
CASSSGTFPGTEAFF
>TRBV14|TRBD2|NA|TRBJ2-1
TGTGCCAGCAGCCAAGGGAACGCGGGACTAGACCGATACAATGAGCAGTTCTTC
CASSQGNAGLDRYNEQFF
>TRBV10-3|NA|NA|TRBJ1-1
TGTGCCATCGTCCAGGGGCCCTCGAACACTGAAGCTTTCTTT
CAIVQGPSNTEAFF
>TRBV5-1|NA|NA|TRBJ2-7
TGCGCCAGCAGCTTGGAGGGCCGGCAGAGCCATCGAGACGAGCAGTACTTC
CASSLEGRQSHRDEQYF
>TRBV7-2|NA|NA|TRBJ2-3
TGTGCCAGCAGCTTCGGTGCGGTGGGCACAGATACGCAGTATTTT
CASSFGAVGTDTQYF
>TRBV2|NA|NA|TRBJ2-5
TGTGCCAGCAACCTCGGACAACGGTGGCAAGAGACCCAGTACTTC
CASNLGQRWQETQYF
>TRBV6-1|NA|NA|TRBJ2-7
TGTGCCAGCAGGGCAGAGAGGGAGGTTCACTACGAGCAGTACTTC
CASRAEREVHYEQYF
>TRBV18|NA|NA|TRBJ1-1
TGTGCCAGCTCACCTCCTCCAGACACTGAAGCTTTCTTT
CASSPPPDTEAFF
>TRBV7-9|TRBD1|NA|TRBJ2-1
TGTGCCAGCAGCCCCAGGGGACAGGGGGCCTACAATGAGCAGTTCTTC
CASSPRGQGAYNEQFF
>TRBV30|TRBD1|NA|TRBJ1-2
TGTGCCTGGAGTGGGGACAGAGCCGGCGGCTACACCTTC
CAWSGDRAGGYTF
>TRBV6-1|NA|NA|TRBJ1-5
TGTGCCAGCACCCATCTGAGGGCGGCGAATCAGCCCCAGCATTTT
CASTHLRAANQPQHF
>TRBV19|NA|few|TRBJ2-2
TGTGCCAGTAGGTCCCCCGGGGAGCTGTTTTTT
CASRSPGELFF
>TRBV27|NA|NA|TRBJ2-7
TGTGCCAGCAGTTTTGGAGACCTCTACGAGCAGTACTTC
CASSFGDLYEQYF
>TRBV27|TRBD1|once|TRBJ1-1
TGTGCCAGCAGTTTCCGGACAGGGTTGAACACTGAAGCTTTCTTT
CASSFRTGLNTEAFF
>TRBV29-1|NA|NA|TRBJ2-7
TGCAGCGTTGAAGACGGGAGCTCCTACGAGCAGTACTTC
CSVEDGSSYEQYF
>TRBV4-1|NA|NA|TRBJ1-5
TGCGCCAGCAGCTCCCAGACAGACTTCAATCAGCCCCAGCATTTT
CASSSQTDFNQPQHF
>TRBV7-9|TRBD1|NA|TRBJ2-1
TGTGCCAGCAGCGAATGGGACAGGGGAGGTTCGAATGAGCAGTTCTTC
CASSEWDRGGSNEQFF
>TRBV15|NA|NA|TRBJ2-7
TGTGCCACCAGCAGAGATCTTACGGCACCCTACGAGCAGTACTTC
CATSRDLTAPYEQYF
>TRBV28|NA|NA|TRBJ1-5
TGTGCCAGCATCCCCGGGGGGGTGGGCAATCAGCCCCAGCATTTT
CASIPGGVGNQPQHF
>TRBV27|NA|once|TRBJ1-2
TGTGCCAGCAGAATAAACGCGGGCTATGGCTACACCTTC
CASRINAGYGYTF
>TRBV2|NA|NA|TRBJ2-2
TGTGCCAGCAGTCTTCCAGGGTCATCGAACACCGGGGAGCTGTTTTTT
CASSLPGSSNTGELFF
>TRBV25-1|TRBD1|NA|TRBJ2-1
TGTGCCAGCAGTGAATATTATAAGGCGGGACAGGGTGTTGATGAGCAGTTCTTC
CASSEYYKAGQGVDEQFF
>TRBV5-1|TRBD1|NA|TRBJ2-5
TGCGCCAGCAGCTTGCGGGGAGAGCCGACAGGGCTCCTTCAAGAGACCCAGTACTTC
CASSLRGEPTGLLQETQYF